Detailed here is one T cell receptor (beta chain). Its antigen specificity is not known. No much larger clone exists at a distance of one base, and base qualities are not known. The immunoSEQ Assay, a bias-controlled multiplex PCR, was used to amplify TCRbeta CDR3 regions from genomic DNA. The authors' analysis ran thus. The number of nucleated cells in each sample was estimated by amplification of reference gene primers within the assay. To quantify the absolute abundance of each unique TCRbeta CDR3 rearrangement, sequence reads were collapsed and filtered. For each sample, productive Simpson clonality was calculated as the square root of Simpson's diversity index over productive rearrangements. What TCRdb holds here is the immuneACCESS table cut down to in-frame rearrangements. Part of the clones is not present; checked against another copy, under half of the missing clones reflect an unresolved V gene, and the others are unexplained. V, J and clone size reflect that table, while D and trimming were determined from the DNA. In this sample the table shows around 160,000 clones, around four fifths of which occur a single time. The ten largest clones take up about 3% of the sample.

Collaborating institutions collected whole blood in K2EDTA tubes following their own protocols. Collaborator samples were shipped for TCRbeta analysis as frozen whole blood, isolated PBMCs, or DNA extracted from either sample type. This sample is part of a study of blood T cell repertoires in COVID-19 (dated by TCRdb to the early 2020s). Some background on the complete study: Samples covering the acute and convalescent phases of COVID-19 were provided by collaborators in the United States, Italy and Spain. The prospective study material was composed of cDNA or gDNA derived from T cells, B-cell-depleted T cells, or PBMCs. Where HLA class I and class II types were available, the types were taken from metadata supplied by the sample provider, not from assay-based typing. The samples were drawn from the first 160 participants of the ongoing ImmuneRACE study and from 950 to 1,500 subjects provided by 6 global collaborators. A de-identified subject ID, COVID-19 status, age in years and sex were almost always included in the sample metadata. Deeply sampled blood TCRbeta repertoires from subjects exposed to, actively infected with, or recovered from COVID-19 were included in the dataset. The repertoires were released in a freely available public database meant as a resource for research on the immune response to SARS-CoV-2. Study-wide conclusions, independent of this receptor: The amount of clinical and demographic metadata varied by source and participant and was provided uncurated.

The CDR3 runs 15 residues from the cysteine to the phenylalanine. The retained sequence is limited to the CDR3, 45 bases, with the frame set at the first base. Trimming removed 2 bases from V and 2 bases from J, leaving 10 bases between the germline ends. CDR1 and CDR2, per the germline V gene, are SGHTA and FQGNSA. The sample consisted of peripheral blood. The receptor was isolated from a woman in her thirties or forties with active or convalescent COVID-19. The chain is encoded by TRBV7-2 joined to TRBJ1-5; a tentative D match to TRBD1 spans 6 bases. The DNA sequence is as follows: TGTGCCAGCAGCTTAAGGGACACAGGCAATCAGCCCCAGCATTTT. This yields the protein CASSLRDTGNQPQHF.